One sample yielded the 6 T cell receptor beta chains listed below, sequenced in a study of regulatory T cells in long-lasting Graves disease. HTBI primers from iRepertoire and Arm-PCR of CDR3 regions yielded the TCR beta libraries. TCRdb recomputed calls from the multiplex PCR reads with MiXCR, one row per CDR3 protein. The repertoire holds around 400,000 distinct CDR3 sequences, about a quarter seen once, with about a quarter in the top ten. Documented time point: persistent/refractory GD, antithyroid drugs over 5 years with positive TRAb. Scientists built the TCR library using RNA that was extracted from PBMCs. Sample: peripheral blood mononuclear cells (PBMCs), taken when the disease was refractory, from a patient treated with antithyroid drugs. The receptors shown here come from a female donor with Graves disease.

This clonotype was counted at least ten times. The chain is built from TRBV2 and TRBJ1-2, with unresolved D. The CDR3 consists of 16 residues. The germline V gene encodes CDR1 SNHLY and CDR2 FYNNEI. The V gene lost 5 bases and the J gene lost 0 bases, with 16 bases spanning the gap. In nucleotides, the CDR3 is TGTGCCAGCAGTCCGGTAACAGTTCCCCCTAACTATGGCTACACCTTC. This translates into CASSPVTVPPNYGYTF.

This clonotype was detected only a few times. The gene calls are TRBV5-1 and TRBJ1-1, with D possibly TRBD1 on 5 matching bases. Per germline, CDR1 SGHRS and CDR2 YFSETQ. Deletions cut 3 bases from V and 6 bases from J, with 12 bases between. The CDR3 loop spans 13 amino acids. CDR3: CASSWTWGSEAFF. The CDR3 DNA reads TGCGCCAGCAGCTGGACGTGGGGGTCTGAAGCTTTCTTT.

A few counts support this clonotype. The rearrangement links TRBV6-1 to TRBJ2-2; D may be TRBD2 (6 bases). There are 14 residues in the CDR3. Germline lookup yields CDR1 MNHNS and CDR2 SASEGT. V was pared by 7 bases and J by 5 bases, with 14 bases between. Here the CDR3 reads CASKVGRGTGELFF. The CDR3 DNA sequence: TGTGCCAGCAAAGTTGGTCGGGGGACCGGGGAGCTGTTTTTT.

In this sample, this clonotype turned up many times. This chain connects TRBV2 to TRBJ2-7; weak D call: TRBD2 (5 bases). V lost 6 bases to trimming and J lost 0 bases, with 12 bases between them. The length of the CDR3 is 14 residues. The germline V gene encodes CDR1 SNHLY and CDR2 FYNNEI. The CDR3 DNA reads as TGTGCCAGCAGCCCGCCGGGGAGCTCCTACGAGCAGTACTTC. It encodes CASSPPGSSYEQYF.

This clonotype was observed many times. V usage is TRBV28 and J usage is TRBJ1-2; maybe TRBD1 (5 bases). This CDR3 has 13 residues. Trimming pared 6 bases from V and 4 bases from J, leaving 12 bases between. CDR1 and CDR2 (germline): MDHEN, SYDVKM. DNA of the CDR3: TGTGCCAGCAGCTCAGACAGAGCCTATGGCTACACCTTC. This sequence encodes CASSSDRAYGYTF.

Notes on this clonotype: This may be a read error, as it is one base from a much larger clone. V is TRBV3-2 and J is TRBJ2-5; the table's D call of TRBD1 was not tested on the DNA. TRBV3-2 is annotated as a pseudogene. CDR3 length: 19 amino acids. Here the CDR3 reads CASSQEEGSRAFRGETQYF. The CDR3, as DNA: TGTGCCAGCAGCCAAGAGGAGGGGTCACGCGCCTTTAGGGGGGAGACCCAGTACTTC.